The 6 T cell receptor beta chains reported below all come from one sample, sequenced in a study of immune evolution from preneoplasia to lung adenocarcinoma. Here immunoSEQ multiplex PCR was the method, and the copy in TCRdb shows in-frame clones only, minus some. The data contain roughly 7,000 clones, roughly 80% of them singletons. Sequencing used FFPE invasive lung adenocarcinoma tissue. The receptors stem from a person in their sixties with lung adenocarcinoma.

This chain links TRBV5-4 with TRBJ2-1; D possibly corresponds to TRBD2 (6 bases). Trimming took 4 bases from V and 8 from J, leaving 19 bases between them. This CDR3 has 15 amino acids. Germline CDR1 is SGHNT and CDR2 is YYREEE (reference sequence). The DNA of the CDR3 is TGTGCCAGCAGCCTGGCCGGGGCCTCGGGGGATGAGCAGTTCTTC. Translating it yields CASSLAGASGDEQFF.

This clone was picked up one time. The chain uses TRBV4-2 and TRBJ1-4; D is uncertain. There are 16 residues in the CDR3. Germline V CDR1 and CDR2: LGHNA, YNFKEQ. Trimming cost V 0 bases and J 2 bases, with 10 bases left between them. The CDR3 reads CASSQDGSPTNEKLFF. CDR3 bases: TGTGCCAGCAGCCAAGATGGGTCACCTACTAATGAAAAACTGTTTTTT.

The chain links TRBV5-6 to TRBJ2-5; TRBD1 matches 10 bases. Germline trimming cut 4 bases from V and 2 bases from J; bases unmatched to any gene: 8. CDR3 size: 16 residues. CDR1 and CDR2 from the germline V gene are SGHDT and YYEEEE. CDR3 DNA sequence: TGTGCCAGCAGCGCCGGGACAGGGGTAGTTCAAGAGACCCAGTACTTC. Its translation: CASSAGTGVVQETQYF.

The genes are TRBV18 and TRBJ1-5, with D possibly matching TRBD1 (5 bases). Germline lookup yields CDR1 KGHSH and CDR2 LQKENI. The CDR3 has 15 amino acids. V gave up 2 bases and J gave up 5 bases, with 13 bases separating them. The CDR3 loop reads CASSPGVLGDQPQHF. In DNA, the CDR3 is TGTGCCAGCTCACCAGGGGTCCTGGGGGATCAGCCCCAGCATTTT.

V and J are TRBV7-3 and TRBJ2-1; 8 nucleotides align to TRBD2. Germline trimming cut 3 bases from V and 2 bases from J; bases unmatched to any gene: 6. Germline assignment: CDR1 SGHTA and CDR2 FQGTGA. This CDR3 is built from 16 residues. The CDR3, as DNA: TGTGCCAGCAGCTTGTCCAGCGGGAGCCCCTACAATGAGCAGTTCTTC. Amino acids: CASSLSSGSPYNEQFF.

The CDR3 spells CASSLTVDTQYF. The CDR3 DNA sequence: TGTGCCAGCAGCCTCACAGTAGATACGCAGTATTTT. The rearrangement joins TRBV4-2 to TRBJ2-3; D is ambiguous. The CDR3 length is 12 residues. In germline, CDR1 is LGHNA, CDR2 YNFKEQ. Trimming took off 4 bases at V and 5 bases at J, with 7 bases between the two ends.